This T cell receptor (beta chain) appears in the sequencing data of a study of blood T cell repertoires in COVID-19 (dated by TCRdb to 2018 to 2021). With respect to the entire study: Samples covering the acute and convalescent phases of COVID-19 were provided by collaborators in the United States, Italy and Spain. The samples were drawn from the first 160 participants of the ongoing ImmuneRACE study and from some 1,300 subjects provided by 6 global collaborators. The material from the prospective study consisted of cDNA or gDNA derived from T cells, B-cell-depleted T cells, or PBMCs. HLA class I and class II types, where available, came from metadata supplied by the sample provider rather than from assay-based typing. Nearly every sample came with metadata listing a de-identified subject ID, COVID-19 status, age in years and sex. The repertoires were released in a freely available public database intended as a resource for research on the immune response to SARS-CoV-2. The dataset comprised deeply sampled blood TCRbeta repertoires from subjects exposed to, actively infected with, or recovered from COVID-19. Points the paper makes about the study in general: Clinical and demographic metadata were provided uncurated, with the amount varying by source and participant.

A note on this clone: Its antigen specificity is not known. There are no base qualities to consult, and no much larger clone falls within one base.

At one collaborating source in Seattle, patients were enrolled during active infection and were followed longitudinally through the course of disease. Collaborating institutions collected whole blood in K2EDTA tubes following their own protocols. For TCRbeta analysis, collaborator samples were shipped as frozen whole blood, as isolated PBMCs, or as DNA extracted from either sample type. V drops 3 bases and J drops 8 bases, leaving 11 bases in between. From the cysteine through the phenylalanine, the CDR3 covers 13 amino acids. The CDR3 DNA has 39 bases and is translated from base 1. TCRbeta CDR3 regions were amplified from genomic DNA by means of the immunoSEQ Assay, a bias-controlled multiplex PCR. The original methods were these. Within the assay, amplification of reference gene primers was used to estimate how many nucleated cells each sample contained. To quantify the absolute abundance of each unique TCRbeta CDR3 rearrangement, sequence reads were collapsed and filtered. Productive Simpson clonality was computed per sample as the square root of Simpson's diversity index over productive rearrangements. TCRdb obtained this table from immuneACCESS and retained in-frame rearrangements with V and J assigned. These tables miss some clones; where compared with another copy, unresolved V genes account for less than half of the shortfall, and the remainder is unexplained. Clone size and the V and J calls come from that table; the DNA yielded D and trimming. The sample contains 150,000 or so clones, 70% to 90% of them found a single time. The ten largest clones represent under 7% of the sample.

The chain is assembled from TRBV12-3 or TRBV12-4 and TRBJ2-1; no confident D gene assignment can be made. The receptor was derived from a woman aged 45-65 years with COVID-19, enrolled during active disease. Sequencing was carried out using peripheral blood. The CDR3: CASSFSRRDEQFF. At the DNA level, the sequence is TGTGCCAGCAGTTTCTCTAGACGGGATGAGCAGTTCTTC.